Listed below are T cell receptor beta chains from one sample, sequenced in a study of shared clonotypes between healthy human individuals. Produced via immunoSEQ multiplex PCR; TCRdb's table is partial and in-frame only. The sample carries around 2,000,000 clones, about 95% recorded once. Input material: naive CD8+ T cells sorted from blood. These TCRs come from a man aged 18 to 30 in good health. Each CDR3 is given with its conserved first and last residue. The D gene is left open where the match is weak. The size field is filled for only some rows; it gives once, few, many or a size class.

clone size	D gene	J gene	V gene	CDR3 protein	CDR3 DNA
.	.	TRBJ2-5	TRBV10-3	CAISAGTGLSETQYF	TGTGCCATCAGTGCGGGGACGGGATTATCAGAGACCCAGTACTTC
.	TRBD1	TRBJ1-1	TRBV6-1	CASSEQTGAGGMNTEAFF	TGTGCCAGCAGTGAGCAGACAGGGGCCGGAGGTATGAACACTGAAGCTTTCTTT
.	TRBD2	TRBJ2-7	TRBV9	CASSLGGDGYEQYF	TGTGCCAGCAGCTTGGGAGGGGATGGCTACGAGCAGTACTTC
.	.	TRBJ1-4	TRBV28	CASSLGGSYGEKLFF	TGTGCCAGCAGTCTGGGGGGAAGTTATGGTGAAAAACTGTTTTTT
.	TRBD1	TRBJ2-7	TRBV28	CASSQTGDSYEQYF	TGTGCCAGTTCTCAGACAGGGGACTCCTACGAGCAGTACTTC
.	.	TRBJ1-2	TRBV19	CASSIDGWTPDYGYTF	TGTGCCAGTAGTATAGATGGGTGGACACCTGACTATGGCTACACCTTC
.	.	TRBJ2-2	TRBV6-1	CASYLGFGTGELFF	TGTGCCAGCTACCTTGGTTTTGGGACCGGGGAGCTGTTTTTT
.	.	TRBJ1-2	TRBV2	CASIDFGGYTF	TGTGCCAGCATCGATTTTGGTGGCTACACCTTC
few	.	TRBJ1-5	TRBV19	CARDLGGRQPQHF	TGTGCCAGAGACCTAGGGGGTCGGCAGCCCCAGCATTTT
.	.	TRBJ2-5	TRBV27	CASRLAWPGDQYF	TGTGCCAGCAGACTCGCCTGGCCGGGGGACCAGTACTTC
.	.	TRBJ2-1	TRBV4-1	CASSQAGEEFF	TGCGCCAGCAGCCAAGCCGGGGAGGAGTTCTTC
.	TRBD1	TRBJ1-6	TRBV6-1	CASSERTGVLSYNSPLHF	TGTGCCAGCAGTGAGAGGACAGGGGTGCTCTCCTATAATTCACCCCTCCACTTT
.	.	TRBJ1-2	TRBV25-1	CASSEVRQNGLDGYTF	TGTGCCAGCAGTGAGGTGCGCCAAAACGGGTTGGACGGCTACACCTTC
.	TRBD1	TRBJ1-5	TRBV2	CASRHTGDQPQHF	TGTGCCAGCAGACACACAGGGGATCAGCCCCAGCATTTT
.	.	TRBJ2-5	TRBV11-2	CASSFWQTDQETQYF	TGTGCCAGCAGCTTTTGGCAAACAGACCAAGAGACCCAGTACTTC
.	.	TRBJ1-1	TRBV27	CASWDPNTEAFF	TGTGCCAGCTGGGATCCAAACACTGAAGCTTTCTTT
.	TRBD2	TRBJ2-3	TRBV7-2	CASKYSGPSTDTQYF	TGTGCCAGCAAATATAGCGGGCCAAGCACAGATACGCAGTATTTT
.	.	TRBJ2-5	TRBV7-8	CASRRDEETQYF	TGTGCCAGCAGACGGGACGAGGAGACCCAGTACTTC
.	TRBD1	TRBJ2-2	TRBV30	CAWSTGAGTGELFF	TGTGCCTGGAGTACAGGGGCTGGCACCGGGGAGCTGTTTTTT
.	.	TRBJ1-1	TRBV6-5	CASSFGRNTEAFF	TGTGCCAGCAGTTTTGGGAGGAACACTGAAGCTTTCTTT
.	TRBD2	TRBJ2-3	TRBV19	CASSLAGTADTQYF	TGTGCCAGTAGTTTAGCGGGAACCGCAGATACGCAGTATTTT
.	TRBD2	TRBJ2-2	TRBV5-4	CASSPTPGGSATGELFF	TGTGCCAGCAGCCCCACCCCAGGCGGGAGTGCCACCGGGGAGCTGTTTTTT
.	.	TRBJ1-2	TRBV27	CASSLSIAGSAENYGYTF	TGTGCCAGCAGTTTATCGATCGCAGGGTCGGCGGAAAACTATGGCTACACCTTC
.	TRBD2	TRBJ2-3	TRBV27	CASSTLAGGYTDTQYF	TGTGCCAGCAGTACCTTAGCGGGGGGCTACACAGATACGCAGTATTTT
.	TRBD1	TRBJ2-7	TRBV10-3	CAISGTGPRDEQYF	TGTGCCATCAGTGGGACAGGGCCCCGGGACGAGCAGTACTTC
once	TRBD1	TRBJ1-5	TRBV28	CASSPSTGYSNQPQHF	TGTGCCAGCAGTCCATCGACAGGGTATAGCAATCAGCCCCAGCATTTT
.	TRBD1	TRBJ1-4	TRBV6-5	CASSYYSTGTNEKLFF	TGTGCCAGCAGTTACTATTCGACAGGGACTAATGAAAAACTGTTTTTT
.	.	TRBJ2-3	TRBV5-1	CASSYRDRRDTQYF	TGCGCCAGCTCGTACCGGGACCGAAGGGATACGCAGTATTTT
once	.	TRBJ2-1	TRBV5-1	CASSLESYNEQFF	TGCGCCAGCAGCTTGGAATCCTACAATGAGCAGTTCTTC
.	TRBD1	TRBJ1-2	TRBV5-4	CASSLAGQGIIGYTF	TGTGCCAGCAGCTTGGCTGGACAGGGGATCATCGGCTACACCTTC
.	TRBD2	TRBJ2-5	TRBV30	CAWSVTSGGQETQYF	TGTGCCTGGAGTGTAACTAGCGGGGGCCAAGAGACCCAGTACTTC
.	TRBD1	TRBJ2-7	TRBV6-1	CASSDSAGGYEQYF	TGTGCCAGCAGTGATTCGGCAGGGGGCTACGAGCAGTACTTC